This TCR beta chain was profiled in a study of T cell responses to AZD1222 COVID-19 vaccine. Worth noting for this clone: The antigen is undetermined.

CDR3 length equals 15 residues. CDR1 and CDR2 from the germline V gene are SNHLY and FYNNEI. V shed 5 bases and J 0 bases; nucleotides not matched to a gene: 2. Produced via immunoSEQ multiplex PCR; TCRdb's table is partial and in-frame only. The table has about 120,000 clones, over 75% seen once. Study-level points and caveats: Sampling that yielded the repertoires occurred only after the peak T cell response. The span of vaccine-associated CD4 TCRs extended across spike, with dominance at 160-218 and 743-854. Seropositive at baseline were only a handful of AZD1222 recipients.

This TCR derives from an adult in good health. The sample here was peripheral blood, taken on day 0 of MenACWY control vaccination. The chain is built from TRBV2 and TRBJ1-2; TRBD1 matches at 11 bases. The CDR3 spells CASSRDRGTNYGYTF. The CDR3, as DNA: TGTGCCAGCAGTCGGGACAGGGGGACTAACTATGGCTACACCTTC. The full variable domain, its missing parts supplied by reference TRBV2 and TRBJ1-2, is EPEVTQTPSHQVTQMGQEVILRCVPISNHLYFYWYRQILGQKVEFLVSFYNNEISEKSEIFDDQFSVERPDGSNFTLKIRSTKLEDSAMYFCASSRDRGTNYGYTFGSGTRLTVV.